The 27 T cell receptor beta chains below were found in one sample sequenced in a study of T-cell reconstitution after alpha-beta-depleted transplantation in children. Preparation of the TCRbeta library involved a method that used unique molecular identifiers. One entry per CDR3 protein, called by TCRdb with MiXCR from the PCR reads. The sample carries fewer than 85,000 distinct CDR3 sequences, about 14% recorded once. The material sequenced was PBMCs, mostly from graft donor cells, taken 180 days after TCRalphabeta/CD19-depleted stem cell transplant. Source of these receptors: a male patient between 2 and 10 years old who had a stem cell transplant for acute lymphoblastic leukemia, so the T cells may come from the graft donor.

This clonotype was recorded many times. The V call is TRBV5-1, the J call TRBJ1-4, with D hard to call. Germline V gene lookup returns CDR1 SGHRS and CDR2 YFSETQ. V was pared by 0 bases and J by 3 bases, with 6 bases between. The CDR3 contains 14 residues. CDR3 sequence: CASSLGPANEKLFF. The CDR3 bases are TGCGCCAGCAGCTTGGGGCCGGCTAATGAAAAACTGTTTTTT.

This clonotype came up a few times. The chain has TRBV29-1 and TRBJ2-1; TRBD2 aligns across 9 bases. The V and J ends lost 6 bases and 4 bases, in that order; junction bases with no gene match: 7. Germline CDR1 and CDR2: SQVTM and ANQGSEA. The CDR3 spans 14 residues. In DNA, the CDR3 is TGCAGCGTCCGCCGAACTAGCGGGTACAATGAGCAGTTCTTC. Translating it yields CSVRRTSGYNEQFF.

The chain joins TRBV9 to TRBJ1-6; D is ambiguous. This CDR3 is 15 amino acids long. The germline gives CDR1 SGDLS, CDR2 YYNGEE. V was pared by 2 bases and J by 5 bases, with 11 bases between. CDR3 region: CASSVVGDNNSPLHF. The CDR3 nucleotides read TGTGCCAGCAGCGTTGTGGGAGACAATAATTCACCCCTCCACTTT.

This clonotype came up a few times. This chain connects TRBV7-9 to TRBJ2-5, with TRBD1 matching over 7 bases. Losses at the gene ends were 0 bases for V and 5 bases for J; bases not matched to a gene: 3. CDR1 and CDR2 (germline): SEHNR, FQNEAQ (reference sequence). This CDR3 spans 14 amino acids. The CDR3 spells CASSLATGSETQYF. The CDR3 coding sequence is TGTGCCAGCAGCTTAGCGACAGGGTCGGAGACCCAGTACTTC.

This clonotype was picked up a small number of times. The genes are TRBV7-9 and TRBJ1-2; D might be TRBD1 (5 bases). Germline V gene lookup returns CDR1 SEHNR and CDR2 FQNEAQ (reference sequence). The CDR3 runs to 13 residues. V dropped 4 bases and J dropped 3 bases, with 9 bases sitting between them. The CDR3 region is CASSWEGYYGYTF. The DNA of the CDR3 is TGTGCCAGCAGCTGGGAGGGGTACTATGGCTACACCTTC. Complete variable domain (other parts from reference TRBV7-9 and TRBJ1-2): DTGVSQNPRHKITKRGQNVTFRCDPISEHNRLYWYRQTLGQGPEFLTYFQNEAQLEKSRLLSDRFSAERPKGSFSTLEIQRTEQGDSAMYLCASSWEGYYGYTFGSGTRLTVV.

This clonotype appeared a few times. J is TRBJ2-5 and V is TRBV7-6, with 9 nucleotides matching TRBD1. This CDR3 is 12 amino acids long. The V segment lost 4 bases and the J segment 9 bases; nucleotides outside the gene matches: 3. Germline V gene sequence: CDR1 SGHVS, CDR2 FNYEAQ. Written as DNA, the CDR3 is TGTGCCAGCAGCTACAGGGGGCAGGCCCAGTACTTC. Translation: CASSYRGQAQYF.

This sequence joins TRBV28 and TRBJ2-2; perhaps TRBD1 as D (6 bases). Germline CDR1 reads MDHEN; CDR2 reads SYDVKM. CDR3 length: 15 residues. Trimming cost V 8 bases and J 4 bases, with 17 bases left between them. This CDR3 reads CASSRITGTTGELFF. The DNA for the CDR3 is TGTGCCAGCTCGCGTATTACAGGGACCACCGGGGAGCTGTTTTTT.

This clonotype was seen only a few times. The chain's CDR3 is CASSIAGQGFYEQYF. The CDR3 DNA reads as TGTGCCAGTAGTATTGCGGGACAGGGTTTCTACGAGCAGTACTTC. This chain connects TRBV19 to TRBJ2-7; 9 bases match TRBD1. The V and J ends lost 3 bases and 3 bases, in that order; junction bases with no gene match: 6. This CDR3 has 15 residues. Germline values: CDR1 LNHDA, CDR2 SQIVND (reference sequence).

This clonotype was seen more than once but under ten times. The chain links TRBV12-3 or TRBV12-4 to TRBJ2-3; D may be TRBD1 (5 bases). Between the trimmed V and J ends, which lost 10 bases and 0 bases, there was a span of 11 bases. The CDR3 extends over 13 amino acids. This chain's CDR3 is CAMTTASTDTQYF. DNA of the CDR3: TGTGCCATGACGACAGCTAGCACAGATACGCAGTATTTT.

This clonotype was found many times. The chain uses TRBV5-5 and TRBJ2-3, with D hard to call. Between the trimmed V and J ends, which lost 3 bases and 6 bases, there was a span of 8 bases. Germline loops: CDR1 SGHKS, CDR2 YYEKEE (reference sequence). The CDR3 contains 12 residues. CDR3 loop: CASSSPLDTQYF. For the CDR3, the DNA is TGTGCCAGCAGCTCCCCGTTGGATACGCAGTATTTT.

This chain uses TRBV5-1 with TRBJ2-5; 8 positions match TRBD2. This CDR3 has 15 amino acids. Germline trimming cut 3 bases from V and 3 bases from J; bases unmatched to any gene: 7. CDR1 is SGHRS and CDR2 is YFSETQ in the germline V gene. Here the CDR3 reads CASSSSGRNKETQYF. Written as DNA, the CDR3 is TGCGCCAGCAGCTCCAGCGGGAGAAATAAAGAGACCCAGTACTTC.

As concerns this clonotype: Sequence at one end of the junction differs from germline and may be a read error. The V gene is TRBV20-1, the J gene TRBJ2-7; D is ambiguous. The germline gives CDR1 DFQATT, CDR2 SNEGSKA (reference sequence). This CDR3 is built from 14 residues. The CDR3 sequence: CSARDTRGDWEQYF. CDR3 in DNA: TGCAGTGCCAGAGACACACGAGGCGACTGGGAGCAGTACTTC.

This clonotype was recorded at least ten times. The rearrangement joins TRBV7-2 to TRBJ1-1; no firm D call. This CDR3 is built from 13 residues. Trimming shortened V by 4 bases and J by 1 base, and 7 bases separated the two germline ends. Germline values: CDR1 SGHTA, CDR2 FQGNSA. CDR3 coding DNA: TGTGCCAGCAGCTCCAACAGGAACACTGAAGCTTTCTTT. Protein: CASSSNRNTEAFF. The entire variable domain, with the rest obtained from reference TRBV7-2 and TRBJ1-1, is as follows: GAGVSQSPSNKVTEKGKDVELRCDPISGHTALYWYRQSLGQGLEFLIYFQGNSAPDKSGLPSDRFSAERTGGSVSTLTIQRTQQEDSAVYLCASSSNRNTEAFFGQGTRLTVV.

This clonotype was found a few times. The chain employs TRBV6-5 and TRBJ2-1; D unresolved. Trimming took off 2 bases at V and 12 bases at J, with 11 bases between the two ends. Germline V CDR1 and CDR2: MNHEY, SVGAGI. The CDR3 spans 12 residues. The CDR3 spells CASSYGRDGQFF. CDR3 in DNA: TGTGCCAGCAGTTACGGTAGGGATGGGCAGTTCTTC.

The CDR3 nucleotides are TGTGCCAGCAGCCAACGCACAGGTGGCCCCTACGAGCAGTACTTC. Protein: CASSQRTGGPYEQYF. The V call is TRBV14, the J call TRBJ2-7, with D perhaps TRBD1 (5 bases). CDR3 length: 15 amino acids. Germline V CDR1 and CDR2: SGHDN, FVKESK. V was pared by 2 bases and J by 2 bases, with 13 bases between. The variable domain in full, with the rest retrieved from reference TRBV14 and TRBJ2-7, is EAGVTQFPSHSVIEKGQTVTLRCDPISGHDNLYWYRRVMGKEIKFLLHFVKESKQDESGMPNNRFLAERTGGTYSTLKVQPAELEDSGVYFCASSQRTGGPYEQYFGPGTRLTVT.

The gene calls are TRBV7-6 and TRBJ1-2; 7 nucleotides line up with TRBD1. The CDR3 totals 16 residues. The V and J ends lost 3 bases and 7 bases, in that order; junction bases with no gene match: 14. CDR1 and CDR2 (germline): SGHVS, FNYEAQ. The CDR3 region has the DNA TGTGCCAGCAGCTTGGAGCCTTGCAAGGGGGCGAGTGGCTACACCTTC. Amino acids: CASSLEPCKGASGYTF.

The gene calls are TRBV20-1 and TRBJ1-5, with a tentative D call TRBD1 (5 bases). The germline V gene encodes CDR1 DFQATT and CDR2 SNEGSKA (reference sequence). The CDR3 spans 12 residues. Trimming pared 2 bases from V and 5 bases from J, leaving 7 bases between. CDR3 residues: CSARIGDQPQHF. In nucleotides, the CDR3 is TGCAGTGCTAGAATAGGGGATCAGCCCCAGCATTTT.

This clonotype was detected a few times. The J gene is TRBJ2-7, the V gene TRBV20-1; 10 bases agree with TRBD2. Germline lookup yields CDR1 DFQATT and CDR2 SNEGSKA (reference sequence). This CDR3 is built from 13 residues. The trim removed 5 bases at V and 5 bases at J, leaving 6 bases unmatched. CDR3 sequence reads: CSARAGGPHEQYF. For the CDR3, the DNA is TGCAGTGCTCGAGCGGGGGGGCCCCACGAGCAGTACTTC.

At least ten counts were recorded for this clonotype. V and J are TRBV20-1 and TRBJ2-7; D is ambiguous. This CDR3 comprises 15 residues. Trimming removed 0 bases at V and 0 bases at J, with 12 bases between. Germline CDR1 is DFQATT and CDR2 is SNEGSKA (reference sequence). The CDR3 reads CSARDISFGSYEQYF. For the CDR3, the DNA is TGCAGTGCTAGAGATATTAGCTTTGGCTCCTACGAGCAGTACTTC.

This sequence joins TRBV20-1 and TRBJ1-5; 11 bases are a match to TRBD1. Germline-derived CDR1 and CDR2 are DFQATT and SNEGSKA (reference sequence). V shed 5 bases, J shed 2 bases, and the junction held 5 bases outside the gene matches. The CDR3 runs to 15 residues. In DNA, the CDR3 is TGCAGTGCTCCCAGGACAGGGGGCGGCAATCAGCCCCAGCATTTT. Encoded protein: CSAPRTGGGNQPQHF.

The chain has TRBV4-1 and TRBJ1-6, with 8 bases identical to TRBD1. V trimming: 3 bases; J trimming: 9 bases; junction bases outside the gene matches: 10. Germline V gene data show CDR1 as MGHRA and CDR2 as YSYEKL. The CDR3 is 16 amino acids. In DNA, the CDR3 is TGCGCCAGCAGCCAGACCTGGACAGGGTCGTTTTCACCCCTCCACTTT. Amino acids: CASSQTWTGSFSPLHF.

This clonotype has more than one count but fewer than ten. The V call is TRBV7-2, the J call TRBJ2-2; D gene unclear. Germline assignment: CDR1 SGHTA and CDR2 FQGNSA. Trimming left V 5 bases short and J 6 bases short, with 4 bases between. This CDR3 is built from 11 residues. The CDR3 here is CASSPSGELFF. The DNA of the CDR3 is TGTGCCAGCAGCCCCTCCGGGGAGCTGTTTTTT.

The chain uses TRBV7-9 and TRBJ2-7; D not certain. Germline CDR1 SEHNR, CDR2 FQNEAQ (reference sequence). V was shortened by 3 bases and J by 2 bases, with 11 bases between the two germline ends. This CDR3 comprises 14 residues. The CDR3 sequence is CASSFRASPYEQYF. The DNA for the CDR3 is TGTGCCAGCAGCTTCCGGGCTTCCCCCTACGAGCAGTACTTC.

This rearrangement joins TRBV7-2 to TRBJ1-1; D remains unclear. The V gene lost 4 bases and the J gene lost 5 bases, with 8 bases spanning the gap. Per germline, CDR1 SGHTA and CDR2 FQGNSA. The CDR3 runs 12 residues. CDR3 nucleotide sequence: TGTGCCAGCAGCTCCCGGTGGACTGAAGCTTTCTTT. It specifies CASSSRWTEAFF.

Only a few counts were recorded for this clonotype. J is TRBJ2-7 and V is TRBV6-1; D not certain. Germline loops: CDR1 MNHNS, CDR2 SASEGT. V lost 3 bases and J 3 bases, leaving 9 bases between the germline ends. The CDR3 runs to 13 residues. The CDR3 nucleotides read TGTGCCAGCAGTGAGGGGTATGTCTACGAGCAGTACTTC. It yields the protein CASSEGYVYEQYF.

This clonotype was found a few times. V usage is TRBV7-2 and J usage is TRBJ2-1, with TRBD2 identical over 7 bases. The length of the CDR3 is 13 residues. V lost 7 bases and J lost 4; bases outside the gene matches: 4. Per the germline V gene, CDR1 is SGHTA and CDR2 is FQGNSA. CDR3 in DNA: TGTGCCAGCAATCCTAGCGGATACAATGAGCAGTTCTTC. Protein sequence: CASNPSGYNEQFF.

In its sample, this clonotype was seen a few times. The V and J genes are TRBV5-1 and TRBJ2-1; 10 bases align to TRBD2. With 3 bases clipped from V and 4 bases from J, the junction kept 16 bases outside the gene matches. Germline V gene sequence: CDR1 SGHRS, CDR2 YFSETQ. This CDR3 is built from 19 residues. CDR3 amino acids: CASSWGFGSGGPFYNEQFF. The CDR3 DNA reads TGCGCCAGCAGCTGGGGATTCGGTAGCGGGGGGCCGTTTTACAATGAGCAGTTCTTC.